These T cell receptor beta chains were read from a single sample in a study of blood T cell repertoires in COVID-19. Using immunoSEQ multiplex PCR, the repertoire was profiled, and TCRdb retains in-frame clones only, with some absent. The sample contains about 52,000 clones, over 80% of which appear only once. The sequenced material came from peripheral blood. The receptor set was obtained from a man between 65 and 85 years old with active COVID-19. CDR3s include the opening cysteine and the closing phenylalanine or tryptophan. Each record gives: J gene, D gene, V gene, clone size, CDR3 DNA, CDR3 protein. The D gene is left open where the match is weak. Clone size appears in some rows only: once, few, many, or a class for an expanded clone.

>TRBJ2-1|TRBD2|TRBV14|NA
TGTGCCAGCAGCCCCCGGGGGGTCTACAATGAGCAGTTCTTC
CASSPRGVYNEQFF
>TRBJ2-3|TRBD2|TRBV7-3|NA
TGTGCCAGCAGCTTAAATCTCCTAGCGGGGGACACGCAGTATTTT
CASSLNLLAGDTQYF
>TRBJ2-3|TRBD2|TRBV4-3|NA
TGCGCCAGCAGCCACGGACTAGCGGGCAACACAGATACGCAGTATTTT
CASSHGLAGNTDTQYF
>TRBJ1-3|NA|TRBV21-1|NA
TGTGCCAGCAGCCCACCTCCGTACGAGGGGGCGAGCGGAAACACCATATATTTT
CASSPPPYEGASGNTIYF
>TRBJ2-7|TRBD2|TRBV5-1|NA
TGCGCCAGCAGCTTGGGTGGGGAGGGGTTCTCCTACGAGCAGTACTTC
CASSLGGEGFSYEQYF
>TRBJ2-1|NA|TRBV18|NA
TGTGCCAGCTCACCACCCCCGGGTAGGAATGAGCAGTTCTTC
CASSPPPGRNEQFF
>TRBJ2-5|TRBD2|TRBV5-4|NA
TGTGCCAGCAGCTTGTCCCAGGGAGGGGAGACCCAGTACTTC
CASSLSQGGETQYF
>TRBJ2-6|NA|TRBV28|once
TGTGCCAGCAGTTTAAACCCACACCGTCCTGGGGCCAACGTCCTGACTTTC
CASSLNPHRPGANVLTF
>TRBJ2-2|TRBD1|TRBV18|NA
TGTGCCAGCTCACCAGGGACAGTCGGGGAGCTGTTTTTT
CASSPGTVGELFF
>TRBJ1-3|NA|TRBV18|NA
TGTGCCAGCTCACCACCAGGCGGGATCGGATCCACCATATATTTT
CASSPPGGIGSTIYF
>TRBJ1-5|NA|TRBV19|NA
TGTGCCAGTAGGGGCGGGGGCTCCAATCAGCCCCAGCATTTT
CASRGGGSNQPQHF
>TRBJ1-3|NA|TRBV6-4|NA
TGTGCCAGCAGTGACTTGGTAGGCGGTTCGGGAAACACCATATATTTT
CASSDLVGGSGNTIYF
>TRBJ1-5|NA|TRBV6-5|NA
TGTGCCAGCCAGGCAGGGTGGGGCAATCAGCCCCAGCATTTT
CASQAGWGNQPQHF
>TRBJ2-3|TRBD2|TRBV6-5|few
TGTGCCAGCAGTTATGGTGTAGCGGGGTCGACAGATACGCAGTATTTT
CASSYGVAGSTDTQYF
>TRBJ1-6|TRBD1|TRBV7-3|NA
TGTGCCAGCAGCTCCAAGGGGACAGACAATAATTCACCCCTCCACTTT
CASSSKGTDNNSPLHF
>TRBJ2-5|TRBD2|TRBV5-1|NA
TGCGCCAGCAGTACTAGCGGGGAAGAGACCCAGTACTTC
CASSTSGEETQYF
>TRBJ2-1|NA|TRBV7-2|NA
TGTGCCAGCAGCTTTGACTCGCGGGTGGGGAACAATGAGCAGTTCTTC
CASSFDSRVGNNEQFF
>TRBJ2-7|NA|TRBV5-1|NA
TGCGCCAGCAGCCCCGTTTCGGGGGGCGACGACGAGCAGTACTTC
CASSPVSGGDDEQYF
>TRBJ2-7|TRBD1|TRBV5-4|NA
TGTGCCAGCGGGGGGGACAGGGGATTCGAGCAGTACTTC
CASGGDRGFEQYF
>TRBJ2-7|NA|TRBV6-2/TRBV6-3|NA
TGTGCCAGCAGTTACATCCGGGGGGCCGACGAGCAGTACTTC
CASSYIRGADEQYF
>TRBJ2-7|TRBD1|TRBV5-1|NA
TGCGCCAGCAGCTCCGTGACAGGGGGCTTGGGCGAGCAGTACTTC
CASSSVTGGLGEQYF
>TRBJ1-4|TRBD1|TRBV5-5|NA
TGTGCCAGCAGCTCGACAGGGGTGACTAATGAAAAACTGTTTTTT
CASSSTGVTNEKLFF
>TRBJ2-1|NA|TRBV20-1|once
TGCAGTGCTAGTGATAGGGCGGGGAACTCCTACAATGAGCAGTTCTTC
CSASDRAGNSYNEQFF
>TRBJ2-5|TRBD2|TRBV7-2|NA
TGTGCCAGCAGCCCAGACGGGGGGGCCGGGGAGACCCAGTACTTC
CASSPDGGAGETQYF
>TRBJ1-1|TRBD1|TRBV11-2|NA
TGTGCCAGCAGCTCCGGGACAGGAGACACTGAAGCTTTCTTT
CASSSGTGDTEAFF
>TRBJ1-4|NA|TRBV2|NA
TGTGCCAGCAGTACCCTGTCTAGCCTGTTTTTT
CASSTLSSLFF
>TRBJ1-1|NA|TRBV2|NA
TGTGCCAGCAGTGAACGGCAGGGGTACACTGAAGCTTTCTTT
CASSERQGYTEAFF
>TRBJ1-5|NA|TRBV7-9|NA
TGTGCCAGCAGCTTACAGAATCAGCCCCAGCATTTT
CASSLQNQPQHF
>TRBJ1-6|NA|TRBV29-1|NA
TGCAGCGTACTGACTATCGGGACAACGTCCCTCCACTTT
CSVLTIGTTSLHF
>TRBJ2-1|NA|TRBV29-1|NA
TGCAGCGTTGAGACCGGGACAATAAACAATGAGCAGTTCTTC
CSVETGTINNEQFF
>TRBJ1-2|NA|TRBV11-2|NA
TGTGCCAGCAGCTTAGATTTAGGCGCAGGAGGGGCCTATGGCTACACCTTC
CASSLDLGAGGAYGYTF
>TRBJ2-5|NA|TRBV5-8|NA
TGTGCCAGCAGGCAGGAGACCCAGTACTTC
CASRQETQYF
>TRBJ2-1|NA|TRBV5-4|once
TGTGCCAGCAGCCCCGTGCGGGGAGGTGAGCAGTTCTTC
CASSPVRGGEQFF
>TRBJ1-6|NA|TRBV25-1|NA
TGTGCCAGCAGCTCCAGGGATAATTCACCCCTCCACTTT
CASSSRDNSPLHF
>TRBJ1-1|NA|TRBV7-8|NA
TGTGCCAGCAGCTTAAATCTCTACACTGAAGCTTTCTTT
CASSLNLYTEAFF
>TRBJ1-2|NA|TRBV28|few
TGTGCCAGCAGTTTAACGGCGGACTATGGCTACACCTTC
CASSLTADYGYTF
>TRBJ2-7|TRBD1|TRBV5-1|NA
TGCGCCAGCAGCTTGGGCGGGACAGGGACCTACGAGCAGTACTTC
CASSLGGTGTYEQYF
>TRBJ2-2|TRBD1|TRBV15|NA
TGTGCCACCAGAGAGAGAGGTGACAGGGTGAACACCGGGGAGCTGTTTTTT
CATRERGDRVNTGELFF
>TRBJ2-1|NA|TRBV7-3|NA
TGTGCCAGCAGCCCCATGCGTCCCCCGGGGAATGAGCAGTTCTTC
CASSPMRPPGNEQFF
>TRBJ1-6|NA|TRBV5-5|NA
TGTGCCAGCAGCTTGTACGGGAATATCGGTTCACCCCTCCACTTT
CASSLYGNIGSPLHF
>TRBJ2-3|NA|TRBV3-1/TRBV3-2|NA
TGTGCCAGCAGCCAAGACGGGGTGGTCACAGATACGCAGTATTTT
CASSQDGVVTDTQYF
>TRBJ1-5|NA|TRBV5-8|NA
TGTGCCAGCAGCTTGGGTGACAGTAGCAATCAGCCCCAGCATTTT
CASSLGDSSNQPQHF
>TRBJ1-1|TRBD1|TRBV19|NA
TGTGCCCTTAGGGGGCTTAATACTGAAGCTTTCTTT
CALRGLNTEAFF
>TRBJ2-5|TRBD1|TRBV19|NA
TGTGCCAGTAGATGGGGACAGGGGGCCGCAGAGACCCAGTACTTC
CASRWGQGAAETQYF
>TRBJ2-7|NA|TRBV13|NA
TGTGCCAGCAGCTTTCTCCTGTCCTACGAGCAGTACTTC
CASSFLLSYEQYF
>TRBJ1-5|NA|TRBV19|NA
TGTGCCAGTAGTATAGGGGTGGCGGGGCAGCCCCAGCATTTT
CASSIGVAGQPQHF
>TRBJ2-7|TRBD1|TRBV7-9|NA
TGTGCCAGCAGCCTCGGGACAGGGAGGGAGCAGTACTTC
CASSLGTGREQYF
>TRBJ2-1|TRBD2|TRBV4-3|NA
TGCGCCAGCAGCCAAGATCTAGCGGGGGGGAGGGGTGAGCAGTTCTTC
CASSQDLAGGRGEQFF
>TRBJ1-2|NA|TRBV6-5|NA
TGTGCCAGCAGCGCCTCACAGGGCCCGATCTATGGCTACACCTTC
CASSASQGPIYGYTF
>TRBJ2-1|TRBD1|TRBV27|once
TGTGCCAGCAACAAGGCAGGGGGCTACAATGAGCAGTTCTTC
CASNKAGGYNEQFF